A selection of T cell receptor beta chains follows, all from one sample in a study of T cell changes during pregnancy in multiple sclerosis. The table came from immunoSEQ multiplex PCR; TCRdb's copy has only in-frame clones and leaves some out. This sample has around 63,000 clones, with roughly nine tenths found just once. Sequenced here: peripheral blood, sampled after pregnancy. The receptors were sampled from a female donor with multiple sclerosis, enrolled in a pregnancy study. CDR3s include the opening cysteine and the closing phenylalanine or tryptophan. D genes are given only for firm matches. Expanded clones are given a class, and other clones once, few, many or no size at all.

d_call: TRBD1; j_call: TRBJ1-4; clone_size: -; v_call: TRBV10-3; cdr3_nt: TGTGCCATCAACCCAGGGGGAGGTAATGAAAAACTGTTTTTT; cdr3_aa: CAINPGGGNEKLFF
d_call: TRBD1; j_call: TRBJ1-2; clone_size: -; v_call: TRBV27; cdr3_nt: TGTGCCAGCAGTAACACCGGGACAGGGGGGTCTGGCTACACCTTC; cdr3_aa: CASSNTGTGGSGYTF
d_call: TRBD2; j_call: TRBJ2-1; clone_size: -; v_call: TRBV5-4; cdr3_nt: TGTGCCAGCAGCCCCGGGACTAGCGGGAGGAGCTCCTACAATGAGCAGTTCTTC; cdr3_aa: CASSPGTSGRSSYNEQFF
d_call: -; j_call: TRBJ2-3; clone_size: -; v_call: TRBV28; cdr3_nt: TGTGCCAGCAGTTTACAGGGGATATCGCCAGATACGCAGTATTTT; cdr3_aa: CASSLQGISPDTQYF
d_call: -; j_call: TRBJ2-1; clone_size: -; v_call: TRBV11-3; cdr3_nt: TGTGCCAGCAGCTTTGCCGACAGGACCAAATTCTTC; cdr3_aa: CASSFADRTKFF
d_call: -; j_call: TRBJ2-3; clone_size: -; v_call: TRBV6-4; cdr3_nt: TGTGCCAGCAGTGACTCCTGGGGGACTCACACAGATACGCAGTATTTT; cdr3_aa: CASSDSWGTHTDTQYF
d_call: -; j_call: TRBJ2-6; clone_size: -; v_call: TRBV10-3; cdr3_nt: TGTGCCATCAAAGGGGGACCGACCGAGAGGACCAACGTCCTGACTTTC; cdr3_aa: CAIKGGPTERTNVLTF
d_call: -; j_call: TRBJ1-5; clone_size: -; v_call: TRBV6-4; cdr3_nt: TGTGCCAGCAGTTCCGACAGAAATCAGCCCCAGCATTTT; cdr3_aa: CASSSDRNQPQHF
d_call: -; j_call: TRBJ1-5; clone_size: once; v_call: TRBV28; cdr3_nt: TGTGCCAGCAGCCCGGAAATGGGGGCTGATCAGCCCCAGCATTTT; cdr3_aa: CASSPEMGADQPQHF
d_call: -; j_call: TRBJ1-1; clone_size: -; v_call: TRBV6-1; cdr3_nt: TGTGCCAGCAGTGCTACTTACAGGAACACTGAAGCTTTCTTT; cdr3_aa: CASSATYRNTEAFF
d_call: TRBD1; j_call: TRBJ1-5; clone_size: -; v_call: TRBV4-1; cdr3_nt: TGCGCCAGCAGCCTAACTTTGGACAGGGTAGATCAGCCCCAGCATTTT; cdr3_aa: CASSLTLDRVDQPQHF
d_call: -; j_call: TRBJ2-2; clone_size: -; v_call: TRBV5-1; cdr3_nt: TGCGCCAGCAGCGATAAAGGGGAGGCGAACACCGGGGAGCTGTTTTTT; cdr3_aa: CASSDKGEANTGELFF
d_call: TRBD2; j_call: TRBJ2-1; clone_size: -; v_call: TRBV7-9; cdr3_nt: TGTGCCAGCAGCTCACGACTAGCGGCGAGCTCCTACAATGAGCAGTTCTTC; cdr3_aa: CASSSRLAASSYNEQFF
d_call: TRBD2; j_call: TRBJ2-3; clone_size: -; v_call: TRBV28; cdr3_nt: TGTGCCAGCAGTTCCCTCATGAAGCGGGAGTTGTATACGCAGTATTTT; cdr3_aa: CASSSLMKRELYTQYF
d_call: -; j_call: TRBJ1-3; clone_size: -; v_call: TRBV5-1; cdr3_nt: TGCGCCAGCAGCCCGGTAAACTCTGGAAACACCATATATTTT; cdr3_aa: CASSPVNSGNTIYF
d_call: -; j_call: TRBJ1-3; clone_size: -; v_call: TRBV18; cdr3_nt: TGTGCCAGCTCAACCCGGGAGGGTGCTGGAAACACCATATATTTT; cdr3_aa: CASSTREGAGNTIYF
d_call: TRBD2; j_call: TRBJ2-7; clone_size: -; v_call: TRBV19; cdr3_nt: TGTGCCAGTAGTATGGCCGGTGGGCGGGGGACCTACGAGCAGTACTTC; cdr3_aa: CASSMAGGRGTYEQYF
d_call: TRBD1; j_call: TRBJ2-7; clone_size: -; v_call: TRBV5-1; cdr3_nt: TGCGCCAGCAGCTTTGGACAGGATTTTTACGAGCAGTACTTC; cdr3_aa: CASSFGQDFYEQYF
d_call: -; j_call: TRBJ2-3; clone_size: -; v_call: TRBV2; cdr3_nt: TGTGCCAGCAGTGAAGATGGGGGCAGCGTGGATACGCAGTATTTT; cdr3_aa: CASSEDGGSVDTQYF
d_call: -; j_call: TRBJ2-2; clone_size: -; v_call: TRBV7-6; cdr3_nt: TGTGCCAGCAGCCAAGAGGCCCTAGCCAGGTCCCGGGAGCTGTTTTTT; cdr3_aa: CASSQEALARSRELFF
d_call: TRBD1; j_call: TRBJ1-2; clone_size: -; v_call: TRBV19; cdr3_nt: TGTGCCAGTAAGAAACAGGGGGATGACTATGGCTACACCTTC; cdr3_aa: CASKKQGDDYGYTF
d_call: -; j_call: TRBJ2-3; clone_size: -; v_call: TRBV2; cdr3_nt: TGTGCCAGCAGCCCCAGCGGAGCTAGCACAGATACGCAGTATTTT; cdr3_aa: CASSPSGASTDTQYF
d_call: -; j_call: TRBJ2-3; clone_size: -; v_call: TRBV10-2; cdr3_nt: TGCGCCAGCAGTGATGGGCAGGGCGGATATAGCACAGATACGCAGTATTTT; cdr3_aa: CASSDGQGGYSTDTQYF
d_call: -; j_call: TRBJ1-4; clone_size: -; v_call: TRBV2; cdr3_nt: TGTGCCAGCATCAGGGCTTCCACTAATGAAAAACTGTTTTTT; cdr3_aa: CASIRASTNEKLFF
d_call: TRBD2; j_call: TRBJ2-7; clone_size: -; v_call: TRBV7-2; cdr3_nt: TGTGCCAGCAGTCGACTAGCGGGGGGGTACGAGCAGTACTTC; cdr3_aa: CASSRLAGGYEQYF
d_call: TRBD1; j_call: TRBJ1-1; clone_size: -; v_call: TRBV10-1; cdr3_nt: TGCGCCAGCAGACAGGGGTTGAACACTGAAGCTTTCTTT; cdr3_aa: CASRQGLNTEAFF
d_call: TRBD2; j_call: TRBJ2-7; clone_size: -; v_call: TRBV5-1; cdr3_nt: TGCGCCAGCAGCTTGGCGACTAGCGGGAGGAACTCCTACGAGCAGTACTTC; cdr3_aa: CASSLATSGRNSYEQYF
d_call: TRBD1; j_call: TRBJ1-1; clone_size: -; v_call: TRBV10-3; cdr3_nt: TGTGCCATCACCTCCGGGACAGGGCCGAACACTGAAGCTTTCTTT; cdr3_aa: CAITSGTGPNTEAFF
d_call: -; j_call: TRBJ2-2; clone_size: -; v_call: TRBV27; cdr3_nt: TGTGCCAGCAGTGCTCAGAGGCCCTACACCGGGGAGCTGTTTTTT; cdr3_aa: CASSAQRPYTGELFF
d_call: TRBD2; j_call: TRBJ2-5; clone_size: -; v_call: TRBV7-7; cdr3_nt: TGTGCCAGCAGCTTACGACTAGCGGGAGTAGGAGAGACCCAGTACTTC; cdr3_aa: CASSLRLAGVGETQYF
d_call: -; j_call: TRBJ2-5; clone_size: -; v_call: TRBV7-3; cdr3_nt: TGTGCCAGCAGCCGACTTGGTGGGGGCTTGGGAGAGACCCAGTACTTC; cdr3_aa: CASSRLGGGLGETQYF
d_call: TRBD2; j_call: TRBJ2-1; clone_size: -; v_call: TRBV5-1; cdr3_nt: TGCGCCAGCAGTTACTCGGGGACTAGCGCTTACAATGAGCAGTTCTTC; cdr3_aa: CASSYSGTSAYNEQFF
d_call: -; j_call: TRBJ1-3; clone_size: -; v_call: TRBV28; cdr3_nt: TGTGCCAGCAGTTTCCAGGGAACTGGAAACACCATATATTTT; cdr3_aa: CASSFQGTGNTIYF
d_call: TRBD2; j_call: TRBJ2-3; clone_size: -; v_call: TRBV4-2; cdr3_nt: TGTGCCAGCCGTACAGGCGGGAGTGACCTCACAGATACGCAGTATTTT; cdr3_aa: CASRTGGSDLTDTQYF
d_call: -; j_call: TRBJ1-2; clone_size: -; v_call: TRBV19; cdr3_nt: TGTGCCAGTAGCGGATCCTGGACAAGCTATGGCTACACCTTC; cdr3_aa: CASSGSWTSYGYTF
d_call: -; j_call: TRBJ2-7; clone_size: once; v_call: TRBV10-3; cdr3_nt: TGTGCCATCAGTGTTGGTAGCGGAGCCTACGAGCAGTACTTC; cdr3_aa: CAISVGSGAYEQYF
d_call: -; j_call: TRBJ2-2; clone_size: -; v_call: TRBV6-4; cdr3_nt: TGTGCCAGCAGTGAAAGGGAGCCCCCAACCACCGGGGAGCTGTTTTTT; cdr3_aa: CASSEREPPTTGELFF
d_call: TRBD1; j_call: TRBJ1-5; clone_size: -; v_call: TRBV19; cdr3_nt: TGTGCCAGTAGAAAGACAGGGAACCTTAGCAATCAGCCCCAGCATTTT; cdr3_aa: CASRKTGNLSNQPQHF